The text below deals with one T cell receptor (beta chain). Generated by immunoSEQ multiplex PCR, the TCRdb table keeps only in-frame clones and is missing some. Altogether roughly 37,000 clones are present, 91% being singletons, with the ten largest covering about 0.45%. The data are from a study of T cell changes during pregnancy in multiple sclerosis. The CDR3 totals 17 residues. CDR1 and CDR2 (germline): SGHTA, FQGNSA. The J segment lost 4 bases and the V segment lost 3 bases, leaving 12 bases of the junction unmatched. Here the sequenced sample was CD4+ T cells from peripheral blood mononuclear cells, taken in the second trimester of pregnancy. The TCR originated in a female donor in good health, enrolled as a control in a pregnancy study. This chain joins TRBV7-2 and TRBJ2-1; 7 bases align to TRBD2. The CDR3: CASSLSPWREKYNEQFF. CDR3 coding DNA: TGTGCCAGCAGCTTGTCGCCGTGGCGGGAGAAGTACAATGAGCAGTTCTTC.